This is a list of T cell receptor beta chains from one sample in a study of blood T cell repertoires in COVID-19. Measured with immunoSEQ multiplex PCR; TCRdb has only the in-frame clones, and not every one. Here the sample spans under 95,000 clones, approximately 88% being singletons. Sequences were obtained from peripheral blood. The source is a human donor in a cohort sampled during active COVID-19. Each CDR3 is given without its conserved first and last residue.

>TRBJ2-5|TRBV18
ASSPGLVIQETQY
>TRBJ1-3|TRBV30
AWSVFPEVTIY
>TRBJ1-2|TRBV27
ASSFDPSGGSIYGYT
>TRBJ2-5|TRBV7-9
ASTSLGAGDPGETQY
>TRBJ1-2|TRBV18
ASSPNPQGDYGYT
>TRBJ1-2|TRBV5-1
ASSPPGGGHGYT
>TRBJ1-2|TRBV2
ASSEAPPGVLGQIRYGYT
>TRBJ2-3|TRBV28
ASSLSGLSTDTQY
>TRBJ1-2|TRBV19
ASSVTGPPNYGYT
>TRBJ2-7|TRBV5-1
ASSPGQTYEQY
>TRBJ2-3|TRBV5-6
ASSSGAITDTQY
>TRBJ1-5|TRBV29-1
SVGPGGNQPQH
>TRBJ2-5|TRBV15
ATSREETGGETQY
>TRBJ1-2|TRBV2
ASNRRDRGPFYYGYT
>TRBJ2-7|TRBV11-2
ASSSSGEQY
>TRBJ1-4|TRBV28
ASSSPGGNEKLF
>TRBJ1-3|TRBV6-6
ASSPDAGGPTTIY
>TRBJ1-1|TRBV6-5
ASGPQGGTEAF
>TRBJ1-3|TRBV30
AWSPDRNTIY
>TRBJ2-3|TRBV7-9
ASSLEGLAASSTDTQY
>TRBJ2-3|TRBV3-1/TRBV3-2
ASTRSGGSSTDTQY
>TRBJ2-1|TRBV7-8
ASSYSRRSRLAGSNEQF
>TRBJ1-6|TRBV5-1
ASSAQGSSNSPLH
>TRBJ2-1|TRBV18
ASSPPLAGVTYNEQF
>TRBJ2-1|TRBV19
ASSIQVNEQF
>TRBJ2-1|TRBV28
ASSPWGGAGNEQF
>TRBJ2-7|TRBV19
ASSYGLRDEQY
>TRBJ2-5|TRBV28
ASSFGGRETQY
>TRBJ1-5|TRBV12-3/TRBV12-4
ASSFQGGQPQH
>TRBJ2-7|TRBV3-1/TRBV3-2
ASSQDSWGAYEQY
>TRBJ2-2|TRBV10-1
ASSERAGGNTGELF
>TRBJ1-5|TRBV6-5
ASRQMGSQPQH
>TRBJ2-2|TRBV19
ASMERSGQWTGELF
>TRBJ2-7|TRBV11-2
ASSLGQGVYEQY
>TRBJ2-7|TRBV29-1
SVRGLAGLQISSYEQY
>TRBJ2-7|TRBV6-5
ASSYRGRDEQY
>TRBJ1-4|TRBV9
ASSVWGGTNEKLF
>TRBJ2-7|TRBV12-3/TRBV12-4
ASSFNREYEQY
>TRBJ1-6|TRBV19
ASSEYHGQANSPLH
>TRBJ1-1|TRBV6-2/TRBV6-3
ASSYSPIQGTSEAF
>TRBJ1-1|TRBV7-9
ASVTGGNTEAF
>TRBJ2-7|TRBV7-6
ASSPGLAGNEQY
>TRBJ2-7|TRBV19
ASSIRGQYYEQY
>TRBJ2-7|TRBV5-1
ASSDRGGLYEQY
>TRBJ2-4|TRBV7-3
ASSLNAGGIQY
>TRBJ1-2|TRBV7-2
ASSPGLSNYGYT
>TRBJ1-5|TRBV6-2/TRBV6-3
ASSYGVGRGKGRRPQH
>TRBJ1-2|TRBV5-6
ASSLATGVDYGYT
>TRBJ2-5|TRBV24-1
ATQRQGQETQY
>TRBJ1-1|TRBV27
ASSPQGAPMNTEAF
>TRBJ2-3|TRBV11-3
ASSSLAGSDTQY
>TRBJ2-1|TRBV7-3
ASSWSSRGNEQF
>TRBJ1-1|TRBV10-2
ASSDSDRNTEAF